The 21 T cell receptor beta chains reported below all come from one sample, sequenced in a study of siplizumab effects on memory and regulatory T cells. Generated by immunoSEQ multiplex PCR, the TCRdb table keeps only in-frame clones and is missing some. Among fewer than 120,000 clones listed, roughly 92% were seen once. Material: CD4+ T cells sorted from blood. The receptors were gathered from a human donor in good health.

The V and J genes are TRBV6-6 and TRBJ1-5, with 10 bases that match TRBD1. The CDR3 is 14 amino acids. Looked up from germline, CDR1 is MNHNY and CDR2 is SVGAGI (reference sequence). J gave up 6 bases and V 5 bases, and 4 bases lay outside the gene matches. The DNA for the CDR3 is TGTGCCAGCAGTAGAGGGACAGGGGCTCAGCCCCAGCATTTT. This sequence encodes CASSRGTGAQPQHF.

V is TRBV18 and J is TRBJ1-5; 8 bases map to TRBD1. The CDR3 has 16 amino acids. Germline loops: CDR1 KGHSH, CDR2 LQKENI. V gave up 3 bases and J gave up 0 bases; unmatched junction bases: 4. The CDR3 protein is CASSPRQGYSNQPQHF. CDR3 coding DNA: TGTGCCAGCTCACCTAGACAGGGGTATAGCAATCAGCCCCAGCATTTT.

The CDR3 DNA sequence: TGCGCCAGCAGCTTGGGGACAGGAGCAATTACTAACTATGGCTACACCTTC. Encoded protein: CASSLGTGAITNYGYTF. The chain is built from TRBV5-1 and TRBJ1-2, with 7 bases identical to TRBD1. The junction had 8 bases not matched to a gene; V was cut back by 0 bases and J by 0 bases. CDR3 length equals 17 residues. Looked up from germline, CDR1 is SGHRS and CDR2 is YFSETQ.

The rearrangement links TRBV6-1 to TRBJ2-6; D is undetermined. V was clipped by 4 bases and J by 3 bases, with 10 bases between them. The germline V gene encodes CDR1 MNHNS and CDR2 SASEGT. This CDR3 comprises 15 residues. The CDR3 sequence: CASSGGSSGANVLTF. As DNA, the CDR3 is TGTGCCAGCAGTGGAGGATCCAGTGGGGCCAACGTCCTGACTTTC.

In this sample, this clone turned up once. V usage is TRBV6-5 and J usage is TRBJ2-1; 11 bases are shared with TRBD2. The CDR3 has 16 amino acids. Germline V gives CDR1 MNHEY, CDR2 SVGAGI. The V gene end was trimmed by 0 bases and the J gene end by 5 bases; junction bases not matched to a gene: 3. The CDR3 DNA sequence: TGTGCCAGCAGTTACTCATTAGCGGGAGGGGACAATGAGCAGTTCTTC. Residues: CASSYSLAGGDNEQFF.

The rearrangement joins TRBV6-5 to TRBJ1-5; D gene uncertain. The CDR3 has 13 amino acids. From germline, CDR1 is MNHEY and CDR2 SVGAGI. Trimming pared 2 bases from V and 6 bases from J, leaving 8 bases between. CDR3 in amino acids: CASSYGITQPQHF. The CDR3 DNA reads as TGTGCCAGCAGTTACGGGATAACTCAGCCCCAGCATTTT.

This clone came up once. V gene TRBV2 combines with J gene TRBJ2-3; no definite D call. The CDR3 covers 10 residues. CDR1 is SNHLY and CDR2 is FYNNEI in the germline V gene. Trimming cost V 1 base and J 8 bases, with 1 base left between them. CDR3 coding DNA: TGTGCCAGCAGTGAAGGTACGCAGTATTTT. It codes for CASSEGTQYF.

This rearrangement joins TRBV30 to TRBJ1-6; TRBD1 agrees at 7 bases. Germline V gene sequence: CDR1 GTSNPN, CDR2 SVGIG (reference sequence). The CDR3 sequence is 15 residues long. The ends lost 1 base at V and 7 bases at J; junction bases unmatched: 7. CDR3: CAWSGNRGRNSPLHF. CDR3 DNA sequence: TGTGCCTGGAGTGGGAACAGGGGAAGGAATTCACCCCTCCACTTT.

The chain carries TRBV7-9 and TRBJ1-3, with 7 bases matching TRBD1. The length of the CDR3 is 15 residues. Germline assignment: CDR1 SEHNR and CDR2 FQNEAQ (reference sequence). J gave up 3 bases and V 6 bases, and 8 bases lay outside the gene matches. CDR3: CASSSDRANGNTIYF. DNA for the CDR3: TGTGCCAGCAGTTCCGACAGGGCGAATGGAAACACCATATATTTT.

This clone was picked up one time. The sample carries other DNA sequences with the same CDR3. The chain employs TRBV5-1 and TRBJ2-1, with 7 bases fitting TRBD1. V gave up 1 base and J gave up 3 bases; unmatched junction bases: 4. The length of the CDR3 is 15 residues. CDR1 is SGHRS, CDR2 YFSETQ, per germline. In DNA form, the CDR3 reads TGCGCCAGCAGCTTGCACGGACAGGACTACAATGAGCAGTTCTTC. Translation gives CASSLHGQDYNEQFF. The full variable domain, rest sourced from reference TRBV5-1 and TRBJ2-1, is KAGVTQTPRYLIKTRGQQVTLSCSPISGHRSVSWYQQTPGQGLQFLFEYFSETQRNKGNFPGRFSGRQFSNSRSEMNVSTLELGDSALYLCASSLHGQDYNEQFFGPGTRLTVL.

The genes are TRBV2 and TRBJ2-4; D uncertain. Germline V gene sequence: CDR1 SNHLY, CDR2 FYNNEI. V lost 6 bases to trimming and J lost 7 bases, with 10 bases between them. The CDR3 has 12 residues. In DNA, the CDR3 is TGTGCCAGCAGCTACAGCTCCAACATTCAGTACTTC. This gives the protein CASSYSSNIQYF.

The chain recombines TRBV19 with TRBJ1-2; D remains ambiguous. The CDR3 extends over 12 amino acids. V was pared by 5 bases and J by 4 bases, with 8 bases between. The V gene's germline CDR1 is LNHDA and CDR2 SQIVND (reference sequence). CDR3 amino acids: CASSGRGYGYTF. CDR3 in DNA: TGTGCCAGTAGTGGTCGGGGCTATGGCTACACCTTC.

This chain links TRBV28 with TRBJ1-1; D might be TRBD1 (6 bases). Trimming left V 6 bases short and J 3 bases short, with 11 bases between. The germline CDR1 and CDR2 sequences are MDHEN and SYDVKM. The CDR3 is 13 residues long. The CDR3 DNA follows: TGTGCCAGCAGCCCGGGACAATACACTGAAGCTTTCTTT. Translating gives CASSPGQYTEAFF.

The rearrangement uses TRBV11-1 and TRBJ2-7; 8 nucleotides agree with TRBD1. Germline trimming cut 3 bases from V and 0 bases from J; bases unmatched to any gene: 4. The CDR3 extends over 15 amino acids. The V gene's germline CDR1 is SGHAT and CDR2 FQDESV (reference sequence). The CDR3 sequence is CASSFAGTGSYEQYF. The CDR3 coding sequence is TGTGCCAGCAGCTTTGCCGGGACAGGCTCCTACGAGCAGTACTTC.

The V call is TRBV5-6, the J call TRBJ1-5; TRBD1 might be the D (5 bases). Trimming left V 1 base short and J 6 bases short, with 14 bases between. Germline lookup yields CDR1 SGHDT and CDR2 YYEEEE. CDR3 length: 15 amino acids. CDR3 sequence: CASSLWGQGVQPQHF. CDR3 in DNA: TGTGCCAGCAGCTTGTGGGGTCAGGGAGTTCAGCCCCAGCATTTT.

V is TRBV5-4 and J is TRBJ1-2, with D perhaps TRBD1 (6 bases). This CDR3 spans 14 amino acids. V lost 4 bases and J 8 bases, leaving 18 bases between the germline ends. The germline gives CDR1 SGHNT, CDR2 YYREEE (reference sequence). The DNA of the CDR3 is TGTGCCAGCAGCCGTCATCAGGGGCCGGGGGGCTACACCTTC. It yields the protein CASSRHQGPGGYTF.

This clone was seen more than once but under ten times. The rearrangement uses TRBV19 and TRBJ1-3; TRBD1 is a possible D gene (5 bases). The CDR3 consists of 15 residues. Germline CDR1 is LNHDA and CDR2 is SQIVND (reference sequence). The V end was cut by 7 bases, the J end by 4 bases, with 17 bases between. As DNA, the CDR3 is TGTGCCAGTACCCCGGGGGGAGCATACGGAAACACCATATATTTT. Protein product: CASTPGGAYGNTIYF.

The chain couples TRBV6-1 to TRBJ1-2; TRBD1 is a possible D gene (5 bases). CDR3 length: 10 residues. CDR1 MNHNS and CDR2 SASEGT come from the germline V gene. Trimming pared 7 bases from V and 13 bases from J, leaving 13 bases between. CDR3 bases: TGTGCCAGCACGGAGGGACTCCCCACCTTC. Translating it yields CASTEGLPTF.

The V call is TRBV19, the J call TRBJ1-3, with TRBD1 matching over 9 bases. From germline, CDR1 is LNHDA and CDR2 SQIVND (reference sequence). V lost 3 bases, J lost 4 bases, and 4 bases stayed unmatched. There are 15 residues in the CDR3. The CDR3 loop reads CASSIGTGTGNTIYF. The CDR3, as DNA: TGTGCCAGTAGTATCGGGACAGGGACAGGAAACACCATATATTTT.

This rearrangement joins TRBV5-5 to TRBJ2-3; 9 bases map to TRBD1. The V segment lost 4 bases and the J segment 0 bases; nucleotides outside the gene matches: 6. The germline gives CDR1 SGHKS, CDR2 YYEKEE (reference sequence). The CDR3 totals 16 residues. The CDR3 DNA reads as TGTGCCAGCAGCCTCGGGACAGGGCTAAGCACAGATACGCAGTATTTT. The encoded protein is CASSLGTGLSTDTQYF.

This chain connects TRBV11-2 to TRBJ2-4, with TRBD2 matching over 8 bases. Germline-derived CDR1 and CDR2 are SGHAT and FQNNGV. V was pared by 5 bases and J by 1 base, with 13 bases of the junction left unmatched. The CDR3 consists of 18 residues. The CDR3 sequence is CASSPFGTRGGAKNIQYF. Here the CDR3 DNA reads TGTGCCAGCAGCCCCTTCGGGACTAGAGGCGGTGCCAAAAACATTCAGTACTTC.